This is a list of T cell receptor beta chains from one sample in a study of T cells after yellow fever vaccination. TCRdb itself ran the 5' RACE reads through MiXCR, one entry per CDR3 protein. This table holds just under 600,000 distinct CDR3 sequences, approximately 13% found once. The sample was PBMCs, taken on the day of the yellow fever booster vaccination. These receptors originate from a man between 25 and 39 years old who received the YFV17D yellow fever vaccine. Each CDR3 is given with its conserved first and last residue. The D gene is left open where the match is weak. Where a row states a size, it is once, few, many or the class of an expanded clone; other rows omit it.

abundance	d_gene	v_gene	j_gene	len	CDR3nt	CDR3aa
many	TRBD1	TRBV5-6	TRBJ1-1	15	TGTGCCAGCAGCACCCCTCGACAGGGAAACACTGAAGCTTTCTTT	CASSTPRQGNTEAFF
.	TRBD2	TRBV19	TRBJ2-7	13	TGTGCCAGTAGTATCCGGGAGGGGAACGAGCAGTACTTC	CASSIREGNEQYF
.	TRBD1	TRBV7-2	TRBJ1-6	15	TGTGCCAGCAGCCCGGACAGGGGGCATAATTCACCCCTCCACTTT	CASSPDRGHNSPLHF
few	.	TRBV2	TRBJ2-3	15	TGTGCCAGCAGTGAAGGGGTTAGTTGGACAGATACGCAGTATTTT	CASSEGVSWTDTQYF
few	.	TRBV20-1	TRBJ2-5	17	TGCAGTGCCCAGTCGGGACGTACGGGAACTATACAAGAGACCCAGTACTTC	CSAQSGRTGTIQETQYF
.	TRBD1	TRBV28	TRBJ2-7	12	TGTGTCTCCGGGACAGGGTCCTACGAGCAGTACTTC	CVSGTGSYEQYF
few	TRBD2	TRBV20-1	TRBJ2-1	15	TGCAGTGCTAGAGGAACTAGCGGGGCAGGAGGGGAGCAGTTCTTC	CSARGTSGAGGEQFF
few	.	TRBV18	TRBJ1-5	16	TGTGCCAGCTCACCAGTACAGGGAAGTTTCGGACAGCCCCAGCATTTT	CASSPVQGSFGQPQHF
few	.	TRBV12-3/TRBV12-4	TRBJ2-2	15	TGTGCCAGCAGTTTCTCCGGAGGGAACACCGGGGAGCTGTTTTTT	CASSFSGGNTGELFF
.	TRBD2	TRBV13	TRBJ2-2	16	TGTGCCAGCAGCAGGCAAGGACTAGCGGGATTAAGGGAGCTGTTTTTT	CASSRQGLAGLRELFF